These 12 T cell receptor beta chains came from one sample sequenced in a study of shared clonotypes between healthy human individuals. Sequencing used immunoSEQ multiplex PCR; TCRdb keeps in-frame clones, though not all of them. Of 450,000 to 500,000 clones in the sample, almost 80% are singletons; the top ten hold more than 10%. The sequenced sample consisted of PBMCs. These TCRs come from a woman aged 40-49 years in good health. Some clones in this sample may be carry-over from other donors' samples.

V gene TRBV5-1 combines with J gene TRBJ1-2, with a possible D match to TRBD1 (5 bases). Germline CDR1 and CDR2: SGHRS and YFSETQ. Deletions cut 0 bases from V and 8 bases from J, with 11 bases between. The CDR3 is 13 amino acids. CDR3 nucleotides: TGCGCCAGCAGCTTGGTACCGGGGGGAGGCTACACCTTC. Translating gives CASSLVPGGGYTF.

The V call is TRBV6-5, the J call TRBJ2-7; 8 bases align to TRBD1. The CDR3 has 16 residues. CDR1 and CDR2 from the germline V gene are MNHEY and SVGAGI. With 1 base clipped from V and 1 base from J, the junction kept 6 bases outside the gene matches. For the CDR3, the DNA is TGTGCCAGCAGTTACTTGTCAGGGGGCGCGTCCTACGAGCAGTACTTC. Residues: CASSYLSGGASYEQYF.

The chain uses TRBV6-1 and TRBJ2-3; 9 bases are a match to TRBD1. The CDR3 covers 13 residues. Germline CDR1 is MNHNS and CDR2 is SASEGT. The CDR3 sequence is CASGQGWTDTQYF. In DNA, the CDR3 is TGTGCTTCAGGACAGGGGTGGACAGATACGCAGTATTTT.

Concerning this clone: A far larger clone lies a single base away; this is likely a read error. No conserved phenylalanine or tryptophan is present at the end of the CDR3, so a read error is the likely explanation. V is TRBV10-2 and J is TRBJ1-5, with D possibly being TRBD1 (6 bases). This CDR3 spans 15 amino acids. The V end lost 2 bases, the J end lost 2 bases, and 10 bases lay between the germline ends. CDR1 is WSHSY and CDR2 is SAAADI in the germline V gene. Here the CDR3 reads CASSEDRTRNQPQHL. CDR3 coding DNA: TGCGCCAGCAGTGAGGACAGGACCCGCAATCAGCCCCAGCATCTT.

The genes are TRBV5-4 and TRBJ1-2, with D possibly matching TRBD1 (6 bases). CDR1 SGHNT and CDR2 YYREEE come from the germline V gene (reference sequence). The CDR3 runs 16 residues. Trimming cost V 0 bases and J 2 bases, with 14 bases left between them. CDR3 nucleotide sequence: TGTGCCAGCAGCTTGGGCAGGGAGGGACAAAACTATGGCTACACCTTC. It translates to CASSLGREGQNYGYTF.

This clone occurred once. This chain connects TRBV4-1 to TRBJ2-3; D is perhaps TRBD1 (5 bases). The CDR3 consists of 17 residues. V lost 3 bases and J 6 bases, leaving 22 bases between the germline ends. Germline loops: CDR1 MGHRA, CDR2 YSYEKL. The CDR3: CASSQKGASLSRDTQYF. The CDR3 region has the DNA TGCGCCAGCAGCCAGAAAGGGGCCTCTCTAAGTCGGGATACGCAGTATTTT.

The rearrangement joins TRBV28 to TRBJ1-1; D ambiguous. Germline CDR1 is MDHEN and CDR2 is SYDVKM. CDR3 length: 13 residues. Trimming left V 5 bases short and J 1 base short, with 8 bases between. For the CDR3, the DNA is TGTGCCAGCAGTCCAGGCGGGAACACTGAAGCTTTCTTT. Protein product: CASSPGGNTEAFF.

The chain joins TRBV7-2 to TRBJ2-7; D uncertain. The V gene's germline CDR1 is SGHTA and CDR2 FQGNSA. The CDR3 totals 12 residues. Trimming left V 5 bases short and J 1 base short, with 6 bases between. In nucleotides, the CDR3 is TGTGCCAGCAGCCCCCCTTCCTACGAGCAGTACTTC. Its protein product is CASSPPSYEQYF.

About this clone itself: This sample also contains other DNA sequences that code for the same CDR3. V gene TRBV18 combines with J gene TRBJ2-1; no clear D gene. The CDR3 spans 11 residues. V lost 6 bases and J 2 bases, leaving 2 bases between the germline ends. Germline assignment: CDR1 KGHSH and CDR2 LQKENI. CDR3 sequence: CASSPYNEQFF. In DNA, the CDR3 is TGTGCCAGCTCGCCCTACAATGAGCAGTTCTTC.

The rearrangement uses TRBV28 and TRBJ1-1; D may be TRBD1 (5 bases). The germline V and J ends were trimmed by 8 bases and 4 bases, with 11 bases remaining between them. Germline V gene sequence: CDR1 MDHEN, CDR2 SYDVKM. The CDR3 covers 12 residues. CDR3 nucleotides: TGTGCCAGCGGCAGGGTGGTCACTGAAGCTTTCTTT. Protein: CASGRVVTEAFF.

There are a few counts of this clone. The V call is TRBV7-9, the J call TRBJ1-2, with a weak D call TRBD1 (5 bases). V lost 2 bases and J lost 4, with 14 bases in between. The CDR3 has 15 residues. Germline V gives CDR1 SEHNR, CDR2 FQNEAQ (reference sequence). The CDR3 coding sequence is TGTGCCAGCAGCTTATTCAGGGATGGAGGCTATGGCTACACCTTC. Translated, it gives CASSLFRDGGYGYTF.

The chain links TRBV30 to TRBJ2-1; 9 nucleotides agree with TRBD2. J was trimmed by 5 bases and V by 1 base; bases with no gene match: 6. CDR3 length equals 15 residues. The V gene's germline CDR1 is GTSNPN and CDR2 SVGIG (reference sequence). CDR3 bases: TGTGCCTGGAGTGCCCTAGCGGGAAGGGACAATGAGCAGTTCTTC. Translating gives CAWSALAGRDNEQFF. Full variable domain (rest looked up from reference TRBV30 and TRBJ2-1): SQTIHQWPATLVQPVGSPLSLECTVEGTSNPNLYWYRQAAGRGLQLLFYSVGIGQISSEVPQNLSASRPQDRQFILSSKKLLLSDSGFYLCAWSALAGRDNEQFFGPGTRLTVL.